This T cell receptor beta chain emerged from a study of a mutant IDH1 vaccine in newly diagnosed glioma. Study information: Either 4-6 weeks after radiotherapy alone or alongside temozolomide, vaccination was begun.

This CDR3 has 14 residues. Germline V lookup: CDR1 SQVTM, CDR2 ANQGSEA. Trimming removed 3 bases at V and 0 bases at J, with 6 bases between. The method was immunoSEQ multiplex PCR; TCRdb's version includes in-frame clones alone and lacks a portion of them. The sample records about 20,000 clones, roughly four fifths being singletons. In its sample, this clone was seen once. Its antigen is unidentified. Regarding time point: week 23, last vaccination. Each vaccine dose was 300 ug of mutant IDH1 20-mer peptide, with topical imiquimod. Donor tumors were new WHO grade 3 or 4 IDH1-mutant, ATRX-lost astrocytomas.

V usage is TRBV29-1 and J usage is TRBJ2-6, with D unclear. The sequenced sample was PBMCs, obtained from a glioma patient whose treatment included an IDH1 peptide vaccine. This clonotype was sampled from a man aged 25 to 40 with glioma. In DNA form, the CDR3 reads TGCAGCGTTGAGGAGTACTCTGGGGCCAACGTCCTGACTTTC. Residues: CSVEEYSGANVLTF.